The clone carrying this TCR beta chain was recorded a few times. From the 5' RACE reads, TCRdb called clonotypes with MiXCR, one entry per CDR3 protein. The repertoire holds around 61,000 distinct CDR3 sequences, around 12% seen once, with around 2.8% in the top ten. Germline V lookup: CDR1 MNHEY, CDR2 SVGEGT. V lost 6 bases to trimming and J lost 5 bases; unmatched junction nucleotides: 10. The CDR3 consists of 15 residues. This entry is derived from a study of early T cells in non-severe SARS-CoV-2 infection. The chain has TRBV6-2 or TRBV6-3 and TRBJ2-7; 10 nucleotides match TRBD1. The origin of this receptor is an adult who was a healthcare worker with PCR-confirmed SARS-CoV-2 infection or an uninfected control (not recorded which). The sample consisted of whole blood. The CDR3 DNA reads TGTGCCAGCAGCCTCCTCCGGGACAGGGGCCACGAGCAGTACTTC. Translation gives CASSLLRDRGHEQYF.